This passage covers 23 T cell receptor beta chains from one sample sequenced in a study of neoadjuvant anti-PD-1 for oral cavity cancer. Assay used: immunoSEQ multiplex PCR; TCRdb lists only in-frame clones, some missing. There are 20,000 to 25,000 clones in the sample; 25% to 35% occur only once, and about a sixth lies in the top ten. Regarding time point: after neoadjuvant nivolumab, at surgical resection. Sequencing used tumor tissue, obtained after nivolumab (anti-PD-1) treatment. The receptors here all came from a person between 40 and 80 years old with oral cavity squamous cell carcinoma.

This clone has a handful of counts. The chain carries TRBV7-2 and TRBJ2-7; no clear D. The germline CDR1 and CDR2 sequences are SGHTA and FQGNSA. The germline V and J ends were trimmed by 0 bases and 0 bases, with 3 bases remaining between them. The CDR3 has 13 amino acids. The CDR3 spells CASSLAFSYEQYF. The CDR3 DNA sequence: TGTGCCAGCAGCTTAGCGTTCTCCTACGAGCAGTACTTC.

The rearrangement joins TRBV6-5 to TRBJ1-5, with D possibly being TRBD1 (5 bases). The CDR3 contains 14 residues. Germline CDR1 MNHEY, CDR2 SVGAGI. CDR3 residues: CASSPSGGGQPQHF. The DNA for the CDR3 is TGTGCGAGCTCCCCCTCCGGGGGGGGTCAGCCCCAGCATTTT.

This clone was seen many times. The V call is TRBV19, the J call TRBJ2-6, with D uncertain. The germline V gene encodes CDR1 LNHDA and CDR2 SQIVND (reference sequence). The V end lost 6 bases, the J end lost 3 bases, and 6 bases lay between the germline ends. The CDR3 covers 13 residues. The CDR3 sequence is CASRGFGANVLTF. DNA of the CDR3: TGTGCCAGTAGGGGGTTTGGGGCCAACGTCCTGACTTTC.

The CDR3 coding sequence is TGTGCCAGCAGCTTAGTTGGCACAGATACGCAGTATTTT. This translates into CASSLVGTDTQYF. The chain is built from TRBV7-6 and TRBJ2-3; D remains ambiguous. The CDR3 consists of 13 residues. Trimming stripped 1 base from V and 1 base from J, with 3 bases between. Germline V lookup: CDR1 SGHVS, CDR2 FNYEAQ.

The chain joins TRBV28 to TRBJ1-2; possibly TRBD1 for D (6 bases). Germline CDR1 reads MDHEN; CDR2 reads SYDVKM. The V end was cut by 0 bases, the J end by 2 bases, with 28 bases between. The CDR3 extends over 21 amino acids. This CDR3 is CASSLWDEGVGRAGWNYGYTF. CDR3 nucleotide sequence: TGTGCCAGCAGTTTATGGGACGAGGGGGTCGGCAGGGCAGGCTGGAACTATGGCTACACCTTC.

This sequence joins TRBV4-2 and TRBJ1-5, with D possibly TRBD1 on 6 matching bases. V was shortened by 0 bases and J by 0 bases, with 12 bases between the two germline ends. There are 17 residues in the CDR3. Germline CDR1 LGHNA, CDR2 YNFKEQ. CDR3 coding DNA: TGTGCCAGCAGCCAAGAACGGGGGGCCTCTAGCAATCAGCCCCAGCATTTT. Protein: CASSQERGASSNQPQHF.

This clone turned up a few times. This chain uses TRBV4-1 with TRBJ1-1; no clear D gene. V lost 3 bases to trimming and J lost 1 base, with 12 bases between them. From germline, CDR1 is MGHRA and CDR2 YSYEKL. The CDR3 loop spans 15 amino acids. The CDR3: CASSHYSSRNTEAFF. DNA of the CDR3: TGCGCCAGCAGCCACTACAGCAGCAGGAACACTGAAGCTTTCTTT.

V gene TRBV7-2 combines with J gene TRBJ1-5; no clear D gene. The germline gives CDR1 SGHTA, CDR2 FQGNSA. The ends were cut back, 5 bases at V and 7 bases at J, with 12 bases in the middle. The CDR3 sequence is 13 residues long. CDR3: CASSLQRGQPQHF. CDR3 DNA: TGTGCCAGCAGCCTGCAAAGAGGACAGCCCCAGCATTTT.

This chain links TRBV11-1 with TRBJ2-1, with D unclear. Germline V gene lookup returns CDR1 SGHAT and CDR2 FQDESV (reference sequence). There are 11 residues in the CDR3. V dropped 5 bases and J dropped 8 bases, with 7 bases sitting between them. CDR3 amino acids: CASSVQYEQFF. The CDR3, as DNA: TGTGCCAGCAGCGTCCAGTATGAGCAGTTCTTC. The entire variable domain, with the rest obtained from reference TRBV11-1 and TRBJ2-1, is as follows: EAEVAQSPRYKITEKSQAVAFWCDPISGHATLYWYRQILGQGPELLVQFQDESVVDDSQLPKDRFSAERLKGVDSTLKIQPAELGDSAMYLCASSVQYEQFFGPGTRLTVL.

The chain is built from TRBV7-6 and TRBJ2-2; a possible D gene is TRBD2 (5 bases). V was cut by 0 bases and J by 5 bases, with 10 bases left in between. The CDR3 runs 15 residues. Germline CDR1 and CDR2: SGHVS and FNYEAQ. The CDR3 protein is CASSLAGVRTGELFF. The CDR3 DNA reads as TGTGCCAGCAGCTTAGCGGGAGTACGGACCGGGGAGCTGTTTTTT.

This clone appeared a few times. This rearrangement joins TRBV11-2 to TRBJ2-1; TRBD2 matches 8 bases. J was trimmed by 5 bases and V by 7 bases; bases with no gene match: 10. The CDR3 is 15 amino acids. Per germline, CDR1 SGHAT and CDR2 FQNNGV. CDR3 amino acids: CASTPSRGGHNEQFF. CDR3 sequence (DNA): TGTGCCAGCACCCCCAGCCGGGGGGGACACAATGAGCAGTTCTTC.

This clone appeared a few times. J is TRBJ1-5 and V is TRBV10-3; tentatively, D is TRBD1 (6 bases). CDR1 ENHRY and CDR2 SYGVKD come from the germline V gene. CDR3 length equals 13 residues. The V and J ends lost 10 bases and 2 bases respectively, with 12 bases between them. CDR3 in DNA: TGTGCCACCGGGGGGGGCGGCAATCAGCCCCAGCATTTT. Translating it yields CATGGGGNQPQHF.

The chain has TRBV5-6 and TRBJ2-3; a weak D match, TRBD2 (5 bases). V gave up 0 bases and J gave up 3 bases, with 17 bases separating them. The CDR3 runs 17 residues. Looked up from germline, CDR1 is SGHDT and CDR2 is YYEEEE. As DNA, the CDR3 is TGTGCCAGCAGCTTGGCCGTGGCCCCGGCGGGTACAGATACGCAGTATTTT. Residues: CASSLAVAPAGTDTQYF.

In this sample, this clone turned up a few times. The J gene is TRBJ2-7, the V gene TRBV19; 7 bases fit TRBD1. With 3 bases clipped from V and 3 bases from J, the junction kept 2 bases outside the gene matches. This CDR3 is built from 13 residues. Per the germline V gene, CDR1 is LNHDA and CDR2 is SQIVND (reference sequence). The CDR3 loop reads CASSMGQLYEQYF. CDR3 nucleotides: TGTGCCAGTAGTATGGGACAGCTCTACGAGCAGTACTTC. Full variable domain (rest looked up from reference TRBV19 and TRBJ2-7): DGGITQSPKYLFRKEGQNVTLSCEQNLNHDAMYWYRQDPGQGLRLIYYSQIVNDFQKGDIAEGYSVSREKKESFPLTVTSAQKNPTAFYLCASSMGQLYEQYFGPGTRLTVT.

This chain links TRBV9 with TRBJ2-7, with D perhaps TRBD1 (6 bases). The V gene lost 4 bases and the J gene lost 2 bases, with 10 bases spanning the gap. This CDR3 contains 13 residues. CDR1 and CDR2 from the germline V gene are SGDLS and YYNGEE. The CDR3: CASSKGQAYEQYF. The CDR3 DNA is TGTGCCAGCAGCAAGGGACAAGCCTACGAGCAGTACTTC.

This clone was detected a few times. The chain combines TRBV6-5 with TRBJ1-5; no firm D call. Trimming took 5 bases from V and 0 from J, leaving 11 bases between them. The CDR3 loop spans 15 amino acids. The germline V gene encodes CDR1 MNHEY and CDR2 SVGAGI. CDR3 amino acids: CASSPGLNSNQPQHF. Here the CDR3 DNA reads TGTGCCAGCAGTCCTGGACTGAATAGCAATCAGCCCCAGCATTTT.

CDR3 amino acids: CAWITGSGYGYTF. CDR3 sequence (DNA): TGTGCCTGGATCACAGGGTCCGGCTATGGCTACACCTTC. The chain recombines TRBV30 with TRBJ1-2, with a possible D match to TRBD1 (6 bases). V shed 4 bases and J shed 4 bases, with 13 bases lying between them. This CDR3 is built from 13 residues. CDR1 GTSNPN and CDR2 SVGIG come from the germline V gene (reference sequence).

The V and J genes are TRBV6-1 and TRBJ1-6; 8 positions agree with TRBD1. Germline lookup yields CDR1 MNHNS and CDR2 SASEGT. Trimming at V came to 7 bases and at J to 9 bases, leaving 11 bases not matched to a gene. The CDR3 totals 15 residues. The DNA of the CDR3 is TGTGCCAGCACAATACTCAGGGGGCAAGGTTCACCCCTCCACTTT. It yields the protein CASTILRGQGSPLHF.

This chain joins TRBV4-1 and TRBJ1-4, with 12 positions matching TRBD1. J lost 17 bases, V lost 3 bases, and 25 bases had no gene match. The V gene's germline CDR1 is MGHRA and CDR2 YSYEKL. The CDR3 loop spans 19 amino acids. The DNA for the CDR3 is TGCGCCAGCAGCCAGAAACCACCGGGACAGGGGGCGCATAAGTTTACCGTTTTTTTT. Encoded protein: CASSQKPPGQGAHKFTVFF.

This clone was observed a handful of times. V is TRBV16 and J is TRBJ2-7, with D unresolved. Germline assignment: CDR1 KGHSY and CDR2 FQNENV. The CDR3 is 14 amino acids. The V gene lost 3 bases and the J gene lost 6 bases, with 15 bases spanning the gap. The CDR3 coding sequence is TGTGCCAGCAGCCATCGTGACTCTCCTCTCGAGCAGTACTTC. It specifies CASSHRDSPLEQYF. Full variable domain (outside the CDR3, taken from reference TRBV16 and TRBJ2-7): GEEVAQTPKHLVRGEGQKAKLYCAPIKGHSYVFWYQQVLKNEFKFLISFQNENVFDETGMPKERFSAKCLPNSPCSLEIQATKLEDSAVYFCASSHRDSPLEQYFGPGTRLTVT.

Only a few counts were recorded for this clone. The chain combines TRBV7-9 with TRBJ2-7; the D gene is possibly TRBD1 (5 bases). Germline assignment: CDR1 SEHNR and CDR2 FQNEAQ (reference sequence). The ends were cut back, 5 bases at V and 5 bases at J, with 16 bases in the middle. The CDR3 contains 14 residues. The CDR3 sequence: CASSPLPEGDEQYF. CDR3 sequence (DNA): TGTGCCAGCAGCCCGCTCCCTGAAGGGGACGAGCAGTACTTC.

This sequence joins TRBV7-9 and TRBJ2-7, with D unclear. Germline CDR1 is SEHNR and CDR2 is FQNEAQ (reference sequence). Trimming left V 3 bases short and J 0 bases short, with 3 bases between. The CDR3 has 12 amino acids. For the CDR3, the DNA is TGTGCCAGCAGCTTGAGCTCCTACGAGCAGTACTTC. This sequence encodes CASSLSSYEQYF.

This chain connects TRBV30 to TRBJ2-3, with a possible D match to TRBD2 (6 bases). This CDR3 is built from 17 residues. From germline, CDR1 is GTSNPN and CDR2 SVGIG (reference sequence). Trimming cost V 2 bases and J 1 base, with 19 bases left between them. The CDR3 loop reads CAWSKDYGNYRTDTQYF. CDR3 nucleotide sequence: TGTGCCTGGAGTAAGGACTACGGCAACTATCGCACAGATACGCAGTATTTT.